Listed below are T cell receptor beta chains from one sample, sequenced in a study of long-term antiretroviral therapy in people with HIV. Libraries were prepared by immunoSEQ multiplex PCR; TCRdb keeps only in-frame clonotypes and omits some of them. The sample records some 17,000 clones, 75% to 85% being singletons. The material was unsorted PBMCs, obtained at the start of antiretroviral therapy. The origin of the receptors is a man in his thirties or forties with HIV. Each CDR3 is given with its conserved first and last residue. A D gene is named only where the DNA matches it firmly. Size is omitted from some rows. Given values are once, few, many or a class for expanded clones.

J | V | D | size | CDR3 | DNA
TRBJ2-7 | TRBV6-6 | TRBD2 | . | CASSYSASGMLDEQYF | TGTGCCAGCAGTTACTCTGCTAGCGGGATGTTGGACGAGCAGTACTTC
TRBJ2-1 | TRBV10-3 | . | few | CAISEVDTREQFF | TGTGCCATCAGTGAGGTGGATACTCGGGAGCAGTTCTTC
TRBJ2-1 | TRBV4-2 | TRBD2 | . | CASSQEGLAGVVEQFF | TGTGCCAGCAGCCAAGAAGGACTAGCGGGAGTTGTTGAGCAGTTCTTC
TRBJ2-7 | TRBV6-1 | . | . | CASSEFGTPLKF | TGTGCCAGCAGTGAATTCGGAACTCCTTTAAAATTC
TRBJ2-5 | TRBV4-1 | . | . | CASSQDEETQYF | TGCGCCAGCAGCCAAGATGAAGAGACCCAGTACTTC
TRBJ2-1 | TRBV9 | . | . | CASSANRVQSSNEQFF | TGTGCCAGCAGCGCTAACAGGGTGCAATCTTCCAATGAGCAGTTCTTC
TRBJ2-1 | TRBV7-2 | TRBD2 | . | CASAYQGLAELRNEQFF | TGTGCCAGCGCCTACCAAGGCCTAGCGGAACTCAGGAATGAGCAGTTCTTC
TRBJ2-5 | TRBV6-5 | . | . | CASSYGGQETQYF | TGTGCCAGCAGTTACGGGGGGCAGGAGACCCAGTACTTC
TRBJ2-7 | TRBV11-2 | TRBD1 | . | CASSLSDRGPYGQYF | TGTGCCAGCAGCTTAAGCGACAGGGGGCCCTACGGGCAGTACTTC
TRBJ2-3 | TRBV11-2 | . | once | CASSLDARRLDTQYF | TGTGCCAGCAGCTTAGACGCTCGAAGGCTAGATACGCAGTATTTT
TRBJ2-3 | TRBV19 | TRBD1 | . | CASSIRRGTGTDTQYF | TGTGCCAGTAGTATACGCAGGGGGACGGGGACAGATACGCAGTATTTT
TRBJ2-1 | TRBV10-2 | TRBD1 | medium-sized | CASSESGTGGYNEQFF | TGCGCCAGCAGTGAGTCGGGGACAGGGGGGTACAATGAGCAGTTCTTC
TRBJ1-2 | TRBV10-3 | . | . | CAISPGDGYTF | TGTGCCATCAGTCCGGGGGATGGCTACACCTTC
TRBJ2-3 | TRBV7-8 | . | once | CASSVFVARDTQYF | TGTGCCAGCAGCGTTTTTGTCGCTAGGGATACGCAGTATTTT
TRBJ2-1 | TRBV29-1 | TRBD2 | . | CSVEDIAGAYNEQFF | TGCAGCGTTGAAGATATAGCGGGGGCATACAATGAGCAGTTCTTC
TRBJ2-5 | TRBV7-8 | . | . | CASSEGTGKSREGAGYQETQYF | TGTGCCAGCAGCGAAGGGACAGGGAAATCGCGGGAGGGCGCAGGATACCAAGAGACCCAGTACTTC
TRBJ1-2 | TRBV7-9 | TRBD1 | few | CASSLEGTGWDGYTF | TGTGCCAGCAGCTTAGAAGGGACAGGTTGGGATGGCTACACCTTC
TRBJ2-1 | TRBV5-4 | TRBD1 | . | CASSLAGTGPPNEQFF | TGTGCCAGCAGCTTGGCCGGGACAGGGCCCCCCAATGAGCAGTTCTTC
TRBJ1-2 | TRBV5-1 | . | . | CASSVADYNYGYTF | TGCGCCAGCAGTGTAGCAGACTATAACTATGGCTACACCTTC
TRBJ1-2 | TRBV19 | TRBD1 | . | CASRNPESRGLRGYTF | TGTGCCAGTAGAAACCCTGAGAGCAGGGGGCTGCGAGGCTACACCTTC
TRBJ2-7 | TRBV27 | TRBD2 | . | CASSLAGLAGGYYEQYF | TGTGCCAGCAGTTTAGCGGGACTAGCGGGAGGGTACTACGAGCAGTACTTC
TRBJ2-7 | TRBV5-6 | TRBD1 | . | CASSYIGQGAYEQYF | TGTGCCAGCAGCTATATTGGACAGGGGGCCTACGAGCAGTACTTC
TRBJ2-5 | TRBV15 | . | . | CATSRPKETQYF | TGTGCCACCAGTCGGCCTAAGGAGACCCAGTACTTC
TRBJ2-7 | TRBV7-8 | . | once | CASSLTDPSYEQYF | TGTGCCAGCAGCTTAACTGACCCTTCCTACGAGCAGTACTTC
TRBJ2-2 | TRBV4-1 | . | . | CASSQDLQYTGELFF | TGCGCCAGCAGCCAAGATTTGCAGTACACCGGGGAGCTGTTTTTT
TRBJ1-4 | TRBV9 | . | . | CASSSGTANEKLFF | TGTGCCAGCAGCTCCGGGACTGCTAATGAAAAACTGTTTTTT
TRBJ1-4 | TRBV27 | . | once | CASSSETVGNEKLFF | TGTGCCAGCAGTTCCGAGACAGTCGGGAATGAAAAACTGTTTTTT
TRBJ1-5 | TRBV7-3 | TRBD1 | . | CASSLTYRGQDDQPQHF | TGTGCCAGCAGCTTAACCTACAGGGGCCAAGATGATCAGCCCCAGCATTTT
TRBJ2-7 | TRBV28 | . | . | CASSYRGPSSYEQYF | TGTGCCAGCAGTTACCGGGGTCCGAGCTCCTACGAGCAGTACTTC
TRBJ1-2 | TRBV25-1 | TRBD1 | few | CASSELGQGANGYTF | TGTGCCAGCAGTGAATTGGGACAGGGGGCGAATGGCTACACCTTC
TRBJ2-2 | TRBV18 | . | . | CASSPQESSNTGELFF | TGTGCCAGCTCACCACAAGAGAGTTCGAACACCGGGGAGCTGTTTTTT
TRBJ2-1 | TRBV10-3 | . | . | CAISVANEQFF | TGTGCCATCAGTGTAGCCAATGAGCAGTTCTTC
TRBJ2-2 | TRBV6-1 | . | . | CASTWRTTNTGELFF | TGTGCCAGCACTTGGCGAACCACGAACACCGGGGAGCTGTTTTTT
TRBJ2-7 | TRBV5-1 | . | . | CASSFDVSSYEQYF | TGCGCCAGCAGCTTTGACGTGAGCTCCTACGAGCAGTACTTC
TRBJ2-7 | TRBV6-1 | . | . | CASSGGGYEQYF | TGTGCCAGCAGTGGTGGGGGCTACGAGCAGTACTTC
TRBJ2-1 | TRBV15 | . | . | CATSRDNGANNEQFF | TGTGCCACCAGCAGAGATAACGGGGCGAACAATGAGCAGTTCTTC